This T cell receptor (beta chain) was documented in a study of human T cells and chemical hapten exposure. On the study more broadly: There were per-sample TCR yield variations, arising mainly from small pooled library volume differences.

Attachment of unique molecular identifiers to individual cDNA molecules was performed in the library. Authors' analysis steps: There were a median of roughly 100,000 TCRs per sample, with a range from about 23,224 to 690,600. TCRdb re-analysed the RACE reads in MiXCR, keeping a single row per CDR3 protein. In this record, the V and J calls reflect TCRdb's handling and not the investigators' own analysis. This sample has a few hundred thousand distinct CDR3 sequences, with nearly 6.5% found just once. Study-wide findings and caveats: Donors in the study had alopecia, meaning their immune response may differ from healthy people's.

Time point denoted: patch test 2, 6 weeks after DPC sensitization. The treatment: therapeutic diphenylcyclopropenone sensitization with weekly scalp DPC. This clonotype occurred a few times. Its antigen remains unknown. J lost 2 bases, V lost 6 bases, and 9 bases had no gene match. The CDR3 consists of 15 residues. The origin of this receptor is a woman younger than 30 with alopecia areata. Some clones in this sample may be carry-over from other donors' samples. Sequenced material: whole blood, taken in connection with sensitization to the hapten diphenylcyclopropenone (DPC). The V gene is TRBV12-3 or TRBV12-4, the J gene TRBJ2-7, with TRBD1 matching over 8 bases. CDR3 coding DNA: TGTGCCAGCAGCGTTATTGGACAGGGTCCCTACGAGCAGTACTTC. Encoded protein: CASSVIGQGPYEQYF.